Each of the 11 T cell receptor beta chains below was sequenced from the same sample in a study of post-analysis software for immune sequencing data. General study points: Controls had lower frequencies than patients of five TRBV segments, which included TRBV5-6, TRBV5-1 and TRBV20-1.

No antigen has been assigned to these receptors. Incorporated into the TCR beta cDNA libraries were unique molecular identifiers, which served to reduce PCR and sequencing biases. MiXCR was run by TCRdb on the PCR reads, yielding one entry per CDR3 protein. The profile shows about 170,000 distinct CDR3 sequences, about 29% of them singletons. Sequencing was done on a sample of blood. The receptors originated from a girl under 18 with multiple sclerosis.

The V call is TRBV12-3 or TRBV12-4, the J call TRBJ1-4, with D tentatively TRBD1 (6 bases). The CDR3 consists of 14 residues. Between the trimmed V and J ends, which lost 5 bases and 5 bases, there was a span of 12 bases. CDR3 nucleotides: TGTGCCAGCAGTAAGAGGGGGTCGAATGAAAAACTGTTTTTT. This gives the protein CASSKRGSNEKLFF.

CDR3 bases: TGTGCCAGCTCATGGGGCCTGCAGTTCGGTGAGCAGTTCTTC. Translating it yields CASSWGLQFGEQFF. V usage is TRBV12-3 or TRBV12-4 and J usage is TRBJ2-1; D possibly corresponds to TRBD1 (5 bases). Trimming took 8 bases from V and 9 from J, leaving 20 bases between them. CDR3 length equals 14 residues.

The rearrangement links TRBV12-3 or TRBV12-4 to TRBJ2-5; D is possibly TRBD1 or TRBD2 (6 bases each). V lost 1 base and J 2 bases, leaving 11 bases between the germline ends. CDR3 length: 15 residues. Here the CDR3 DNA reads TGTGCCAGCAGTTTAGGGGGGGCAGCGCAAGAGACCCAGTACTTC. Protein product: CASSLGGAAQETQYF.

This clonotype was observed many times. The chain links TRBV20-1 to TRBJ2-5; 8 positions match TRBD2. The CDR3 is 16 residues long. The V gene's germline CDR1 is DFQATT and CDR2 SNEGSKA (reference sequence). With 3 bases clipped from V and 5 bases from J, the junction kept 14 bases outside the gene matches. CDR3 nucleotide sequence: TGCAGTGCTAGTCCGGGACTAGGGGCCAACGGCGAGACCCAGTACTTC. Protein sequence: CSASPGLGANGETQYF.

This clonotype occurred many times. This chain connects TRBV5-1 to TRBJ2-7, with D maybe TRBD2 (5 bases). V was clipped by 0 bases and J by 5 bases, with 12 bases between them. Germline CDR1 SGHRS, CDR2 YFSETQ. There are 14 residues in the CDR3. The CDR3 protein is CASSLDPADDEQYF. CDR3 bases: TGCGCCAGCAGCTTGGATCCAGCGGATGACGAGCAGTACTTC.

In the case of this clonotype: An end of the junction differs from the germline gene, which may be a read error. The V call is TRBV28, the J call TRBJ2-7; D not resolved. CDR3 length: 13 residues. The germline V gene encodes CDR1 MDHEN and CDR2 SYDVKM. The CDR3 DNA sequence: TGTGCCAGCGGTTTGGGTTTACACTACGAGCAGTACTTC. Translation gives CASGLGLHYEQYF. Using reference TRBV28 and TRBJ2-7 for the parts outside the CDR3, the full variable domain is DVKVTQSSRYLVKRTGEKVFLECVQDMDHENMFWYRQDPGLGLRLIYFSYDVKMKEKGDIPEGYSVSREKKERFSLILESASTNQTSMYLCASGLGLHYEQYFGPGTRLTVT.

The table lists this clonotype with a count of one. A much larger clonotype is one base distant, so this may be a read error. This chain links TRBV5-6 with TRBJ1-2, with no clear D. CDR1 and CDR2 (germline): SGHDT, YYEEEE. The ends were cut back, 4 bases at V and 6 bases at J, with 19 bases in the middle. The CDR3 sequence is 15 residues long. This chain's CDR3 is CASSLPTGRNDGYTF. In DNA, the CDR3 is TGTGCCAGCAGCCTACCGACCGGGAGAAACGATGGCTACACCTTC.

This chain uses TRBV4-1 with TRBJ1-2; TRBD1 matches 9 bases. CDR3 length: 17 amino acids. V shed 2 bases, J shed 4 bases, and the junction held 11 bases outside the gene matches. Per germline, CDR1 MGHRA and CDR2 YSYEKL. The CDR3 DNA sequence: TGCGCCAGCAGCCAACTTCCCGGGACAGGGAGCGGCTATGGCTACACCTTC. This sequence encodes CASSQLPGTGSGYGYTF.

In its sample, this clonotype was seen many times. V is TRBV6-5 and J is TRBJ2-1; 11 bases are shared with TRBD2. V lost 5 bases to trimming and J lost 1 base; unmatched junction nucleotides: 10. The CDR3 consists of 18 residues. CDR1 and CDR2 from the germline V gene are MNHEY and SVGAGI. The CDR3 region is CASSTDRGLAESYNEQFF. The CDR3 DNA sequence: TGTGCCAGCAGTACCGATAGGGGACTAGCGGAATCCTACAATGAGCAGTTCTTC.

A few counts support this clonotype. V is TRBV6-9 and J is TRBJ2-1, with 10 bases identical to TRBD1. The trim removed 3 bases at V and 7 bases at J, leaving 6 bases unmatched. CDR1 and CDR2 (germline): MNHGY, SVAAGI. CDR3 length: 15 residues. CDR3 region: CASSYGQGVENEQFF. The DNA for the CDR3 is TGTGCCAGCAGTTACGGACAGGGGGTGGAAAATGAGCAGTTCTTC.

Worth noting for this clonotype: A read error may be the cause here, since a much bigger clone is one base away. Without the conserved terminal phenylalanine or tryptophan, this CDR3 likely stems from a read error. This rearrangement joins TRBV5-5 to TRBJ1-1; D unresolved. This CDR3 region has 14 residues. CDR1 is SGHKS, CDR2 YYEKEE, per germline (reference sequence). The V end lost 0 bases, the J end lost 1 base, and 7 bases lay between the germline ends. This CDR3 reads CASSLGWGNTEAFI. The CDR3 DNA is TGTGCCAGCAGCTTGGGTTGGGGGAACACTGAAGCTTTCATT.